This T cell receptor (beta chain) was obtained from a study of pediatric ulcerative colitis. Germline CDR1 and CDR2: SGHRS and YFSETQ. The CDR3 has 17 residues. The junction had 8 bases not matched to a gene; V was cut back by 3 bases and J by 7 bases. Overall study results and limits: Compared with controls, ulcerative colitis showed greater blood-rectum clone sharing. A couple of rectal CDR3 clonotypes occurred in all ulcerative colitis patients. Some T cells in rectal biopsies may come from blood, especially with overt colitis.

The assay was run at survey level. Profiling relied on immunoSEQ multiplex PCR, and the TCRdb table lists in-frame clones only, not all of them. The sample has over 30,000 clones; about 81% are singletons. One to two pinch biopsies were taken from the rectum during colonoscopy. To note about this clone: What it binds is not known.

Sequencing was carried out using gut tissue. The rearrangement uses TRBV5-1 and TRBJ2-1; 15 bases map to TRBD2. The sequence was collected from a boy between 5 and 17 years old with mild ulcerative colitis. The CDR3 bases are TGCGCCAGCAGCTACCGGACTAGCGGGGGGGCCCAAAATGAGCAGTTCTTC. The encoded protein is CASSYRTSGGAQNEQFF.